These 10 T cell receptor beta chains came from one sample sequenced in a study of T cell responses to AZD1222 COVID-19 vaccine. The repertoire was sequenced with immunoSEQ multiplex PCR; TCRdb's copy has only in-frame clones and lacks some. The sample yields 75,000 to 100,000 clones, about 88% seen once. The sequences come from peripheral blood, collected on day 0 of AZD1222 vaccination. Receptors were obtained from an adult in good health.

This sequence joins TRBV5-1 and TRBJ2-1; D not certain. The CDR3 spans 13 residues. The V gene lost 7 bases and the J gene lost 10 bases, with 18 bases spanning the gap. Germline-derived CDR1 and CDR2 are SGHRS and YFSETQ. CDR3 loop: CASSPGSSIEQFF. CDR3 DNA sequence: TGCGCCAGCTCGCCCGGTTCTTCGATCGAGCAGTTCTTC.

This rearrangement joins TRBV20-1 to TRBJ2-1; TRBD2 aligns across 15 bases. J lost 8 bases, V lost 3 bases, and 14 bases had no gene match. Germline V lookup: CDR1 DFQATT, CDR2 SNEGSKA (reference sequence). CDR3 length: 18 residues. CDR3 loop: CSASVRTSGGVLSYEQFF. Written as DNA, the CDR3 is TGCAGTGCTAGTGTGAGGACTAGCGGGGGGGTACTTTCTTATGAGCAGTTCTTC.

The chain carries TRBV3-1 (or the pseudogene TRBV3-2) and TRBJ2-2; D remains ambiguous. The CDR3 is 17 residues long. The germline V and J ends were trimmed by 3 bases and 0 bases, with 14 bases remaining between them. CDR1 and CDR2 from the germline V gene are LGHDT and YNNKEL (reference sequence). This chain's CDR3 is CASSQRQLRSNTGELFF. The CDR3 DNA follows: TGTGCCAGCAGCCAGCGTCAGCTGAGGTCGAACACCGGGGAGCTGTTTTTT.

J is TRBJ2-2 and V is TRBV4-1, with a tentative D call TRBD1 (6 bases). Germline lookup yields CDR1 MGHRA and CDR2 YSYEKL. V was pared by 2 bases and J by 6 bases, with 13 bases between. The CDR3 extends over 15 amino acids. CDR3 in amino acids: CASSQSQGPAGELFF. The DNA of the CDR3 is TGCGCCAGCAGCCAATCTCAGGGGCCCGCCGGGGAGCTGTTTTTT.

The V and J genes are TRBV11-2 and TRBJ2-7; either TRBD1 or TRBD2 may supply D (5 bases each). Looked up from germline, CDR1 is SGHAT and CDR2 is FQNNGV. The CDR3 extends over 15 amino acids. Trimming pared 2 bases from V and 2 bases from J, leaving 13 bases between. The CDR3 DNA follows: TGTGCCAGCAGCTTATCAACCGGGACCCCCTACGAGCAGTACTTC. This gives the protein CASSLSTGTPYEQYF.

The CDR3 is CASKGRGDTEAFF. Here the CDR3 DNA reads TGTGCCAGCAAGGGACGGGGTGACACTGAAGCTTTCTTT. The gene calls are TRBV2 and TRBJ1-1; maybe TRBD1 (5 bases). This CDR3 spans 13 amino acids. CDR1 is SNHLY and CDR2 is FYNNEI in the germline V gene. Trimming removed 7 bases at V and 3 bases at J, with 12 bases between.

The chain uses TRBV25-1 and TRBJ1-6; TRBD1 might be the D (6 bases). The CDR3 loop spans 14 amino acids. Trimming pared 6 bases from V and 10 bases from J, leaving 16 bases between. Germline V gives CDR1 MGHDK, CDR2 SYGVNS. As DNA, the CDR3 is TGTGCCAGCAGGACCACAGGGCCAGGGTCACCCCTCCACTTT. It specifies CASRTTGPGSPLHF.

The chain employs TRBV7-9 and TRBJ2-7; TRBD1 matches 7 bases. V dropped 3 bases and J dropped 3; count of bases not matched to a gene: 5. CDR3 length: 14 amino acids. The germline gives CDR1 SEHNR, CDR2 FQNEAQ (reference sequence). CDR3 loop: CASSLGDSFYEQYF. The CDR3 region has the DNA TGTGCCAGCAGCTTGGGGGACAGCTTCTACGAGCAGTACTTC.

The chain employs TRBV7-3 and TRBJ2-7, with a tentative D call TRBD1 (6 bases). V shed 5 bases and J shed 2 bases, with 16 bases lying between them. The CDR3 covers 15 residues. CDR1 is SGHTA, CDR2 FQGTGA, per germline. CDR3: CASSPSTSGAYEQYF. The CDR3 bases are TGTGCCAGCAGCCCATCAACGTCAGGGGCCTACGAGCAGTACTTC. The full variable domain, in which reference TRBV7-3 and TRBJ2-7 provide the parts outside the CDR3, is GAGVSQTPSNKVTEKGKYVELRCDPISGHTALYWYRQSLGQGPEFLIYFQGTGAADDSGLPNDRFFAVRPEGSVSTLKIQRTERGDSAVYLCASSPSTSGAYEQYFGPGTRLTVT.

The J gene is TRBJ2-3, the V gene TRBV4-2; no firm D call. With 9 bases removed from V and 2 bases from J, the gap between germline ends came to 6 bases. Per the germline V gene, CDR1 is LGHNA and CDR2 is YNFKEQ. CDR3 length: 11 residues. CDR3 in DNA: TGTGCCAGTGGGTCCACAGATACGCAGTATTTT. Its translation is CASGSTDTQYF.